These T cell receptor beta chains were read from a single sample in a study of identical twins. In TCRdb, the 5' RACE reads were re-called with MiXCR into one record per CDR3 protein. The sample lists about 550,000 distinct CDR3 sequences, about a fifth occurring once. These data also formed part of another study, on yellow fever vaccine responses in identical twins.

The sample was CD4+ T cells sorted from blood. These receptor sequences come from a woman aged 18-35 years in good health. Each CDR3 is given with its conserved first and last residue. D genes are given only for firm matches.

TRBJ1-3 - TRBV9 CASSTDPGNTIYF
TRBJ2-3 TRBD2 TRBV20-1 CSARDLTSGVGDTQYF
TRBJ2-7 - TRBV3-1 CASGTPGSEQYF
TRBJ2-1 TRBD1 TRBV2 CASRDRAVEQFF
TRBJ2-1 - TRBV12-3/TRBV12-4 CASSPLQQGNEQFF
TRBJ2-3 TRBD2 TRBV29-1 CSVEDRFLAGAVDTQYF
TRBJ1-1 - TRBV10-3 CAGHREKGSEAFF
TRBJ2-3 - TRBV11-2 CASSLIPARDTQYF
TRBJ2-1 TRBD1 TRBV5-1 CASRRLRDRGGDEQFF
TRBJ2-1 TRBD1 TRBV11-2 CASSLGVLIGRGHTYNEQFF
TRBJ2-3 - TRBV7-8 CASTFRDTQYF
TRBJ2-2 - TRBV5-1 CASSLEAAVPGTGELFF
TRBJ2-1 - TRBV5-1 CASSLAIRASESSYNEQFF
TRBJ2-2 - TRBV20-1 CSARDAGGRGTGELFF
TRBJ1-1 - TRBV27 CASSLLITGARVEHTEAFF
TRBJ1-5 - TRBV7-9 CASSLGNNQPQHF
TRBJ2-3 TRBD1 TRBV7-6 CASSLEIQGNTDTQYF